What follows are 30 T cell receptor beta chains derived from one specimen sequenced in a study of blood T cells in healthy people across ages. Sample-barcoded 5' priming and a J-beta primer mix drove a second PCR of roughly 6 to 12 cycles. TCRdb reprocessed the 5' RACE reads via MiXCR and lists one record per CDR3 protein. The profile shows 650,000 to 950,000 distinct CDR3 sequences, more than 40% of them singletons. Material for sequencing was blood. Source of these receptors: a man aged 60 to 75 in good health.

This rearrangement joins TRBV7-8 to TRBJ2-5, with D perhaps matching TRBD1 (7 bases). CDR1 SGHVS and CDR2 FQNEAQ come from the germline V gene. This CDR3 has 15 residues. V gave up 0 bases and J gave up 5 bases, with 13 bases separating them. The CDR3 DNA sequence: TGTGCCAGCAGCTTAGCGGGCTCAGGGGGGGAGACCCAGTACTTC. Encoded protein: CASSLAGSGGETQYF. Full variable domain (remainder filled in from reference TRBV7-8 and TRBJ2-5): GAGVSQSPRYKVAKRGQDVALRCDPISGHVSLFWYQQALGQGPEFLTYFQNEAQLDKSGLPSDRFFAERPEGSVSTLKIQRTQQEDSAVYLCASSLAGSGGETQYFGPGTRLLVL.

The rearrangement joins TRBV12-3 or TRBV12-4 to TRBJ2-5; D possibly matches TRBD1 or TRBD2 (5 bases each). Trimming removed 8 bases from V and 2 bases from J, with 12 bases in between. CDR3 length: 13 amino acids. The CDR3 sequence is CASGGRIQETQYF. Written as DNA, the CDR3 is TGTGCCAGCGGGGGACGTATTCAAGAGACCCAGTACTTC.

This clonotype appeared a few times. The chain carries TRBV7-2 and TRBJ2-4; 9 bases are a match to TRBD1. The germline V gene has CDR1 SGHTA and CDR2 FQGNSA. The CDR3 runs to 15 residues. J lost 8 bases, V lost 1 base, and 6 bases had no gene match. Here the CDR3 reads CASSLGVQGADIQYF. In DNA form, the CDR3 reads TGTGCCAGCAGCTTAGGAGTACAGGGGGCTGACATTCAGTACTTC.

The sample holds a few counts of this clonotype. V gene TRBV20-1 combines with J gene TRBJ2-7; TRBD1 agrees at 7 bases. The germline gives CDR1 DFQATT, CDR2 SNEGSKA (reference sequence). The CDR3 consists of 15 residues. J was trimmed by 2 bases and V by 2 bases; bases with no gene match: 9. CDR3 coding DNA: TGCAGTGCTAGAAGGGAAGGGGACAGCACCTACGAGCAGTACTTC. It translates to CSARREGDSTYEQYF.

This sequence joins TRBV2 and TRBJ1-2, with a possible D match to TRBD1 (5 bases). Germline assignment: CDR1 SNHLY and CDR2 FYNNEI. This CDR3 is built from 15 residues. The V and J ends lost 5 bases and 3 bases respectively, with 16 bases between them. In DNA form, the CDR3 reads TGTGCCAGCAGTCAAGGGCAGGACAAGTACTATGGCTACACCTTC. Amino acids: CASSQGQDKYYGYTF.

This clonotype has only a few counts. The chain joins TRBV7-9 to TRBJ2-4, with D perhaps TRBD1 (5 bases). Matching the DNA end better, TRBJ2-7 makes the J call doubtful. The germline CDR1 and CDR2 sequences are SEHNR and FQNEAQ (reference sequence). The CDR3 spans 16 residues. The CDR3 sequence is CASSSRGAGHPYEQYF. The CDR3 DNA reads as TGTGCCAGCAGCTCTAGGGGCGCAGGTCATCCCTACGAGCAGTACTTC.

This clonotype has just a few counts. The genes are TRBV30 and TRBJ2-2, with D perhaps matching TRBD1 (6 bases). CDR3 length: 13 amino acids. Germline values: CDR1 GTSNPN, CDR2 SVGIG (reference sequence). CDR3 nucleotides: TGTGCACGGACGGGACAGAACACCGGGGAGCTGTTTTTT. This translates into CARTGQNTGELFF. The variable domain in full, with the rest retrieved from reference TRBV30 and TRBJ2-2, is SQTIHQWPATLVQPVGSPLSLECTVEGTSNPNLYWYRQAAGRGLQLLFYSVGIGQISSEVPQNLSASRPQDRQFILSSKKLLLSDSGFYLCARTGQNTGELFFGEGSRLTVL.

This chain joins TRBV20-1 and TRBJ2-5; unclear D gene. V was pared by 3 bases and J by 5 bases, with 10 bases between. The CDR3 runs 12 residues. Germline assignment: CDR1 DFQATT and CDR2 SNEGSKA (reference sequence). In nucleotides, the CDR3 is TGCAGTGCTAGTTTGCAATTGGAGACCCAGTACTTC. This codes for CSASLQLETQYF.

The chain is built from TRBV20-1 and TRBJ2-7; TRBD2 matches 10 bases. Germline lookup yields CDR1 DFQATT and CDR2 SNEGSKA (reference sequence). The trim removed 1 base at V and 3 bases at J, leaving 3 bases unmatched. CDR3 length: 14 residues. CDR3 DNA sequence: TGCAGTGCTAGAGTTGGGACTAGCGTCTACGAGCAGTACTTC. It codes for CSARVGTSVYEQYF.

This clonotype was detected only once. The genes are TRBV4-1 and TRBJ2-2, with TRBD2 as a possible D gene (7 bases). The V and J ends lost 10 bases and 0 bases respectively, with 18 bases between them. This CDR3 region has 16 residues. CDR1 is MGHRA, CDR2 YSYEKL, per germline. The CDR3 loop is CATAAGAVTNTGELFF. CDR3 coding DNA: TGCGCCACTGCCGCGGGGGCTGTGACGAACACCGGGGAGCTGTTTTTT.

The genes are TRBV14 and TRBJ1-6; D is undetermined. The CDR3 is 12 residues long. Looked up from germline, CDR1 is SGHDN and CDR2 is FVKESK. V was clipped by 1 base and J by 10 bases, with 5 bases between them. CDR3 sequence (DNA): TGTGCCAGCAGCCAAGGACCATCACCCCTCCACTTT. Encoded protein: CASSQGPSPLHF.

The chain employs TRBV15 and TRBJ1-2; D might be TRBD1 (6 bases). The CDR3 extends over 14 amino acids. The ends were cut back, 0 bases at V and 8 bases at J, with 13 bases in the middle. From germline, CDR1 is LNHNV and CDR2 YYDKDF (reference sequence). The CDR3 DNA is TGTGCCACCAGCAGAGATTCGGGGGGCGGAGGCTACACCTTC. Its protein product is CATSRDSGGGGYTF.

The chain is built from TRBV20-1 and TRBJ1-5; D gene uncertain. The CDR3 spans 15 residues. The V end was cut by 3 bases, the J end by 2 bases, with 14 bases between. Germline values: CDR1 DFQATT, CDR2 SNEGSKA (reference sequence). In nucleotides, the CDR3 is TGCAGTGCTAGTCCCCCCCGGCAAGGCAATCAGCCCCAGCATTTT. It translates to CSASPPRQGNQPQHF.

The chain combines TRBV7-9 with TRBJ2-1; D is uncertain. V lost 10 bases and J 9 bases, leaving 22 bases between the germline ends. The CDR3 totals 14 residues. Germline V gene sequence: CDR1 SEHNR, CDR2 FQNEAQ (reference sequence). The CDR3 loop is CATSGSMGRGEQFF. CDR3 bases: TGTGCCACTTCCGGGTCCATGGGTCGTGGTGAGCAGTTCTTC. Combining the CDR3 with reference TRBV7-9 and TRBJ2-1 gives the whole variable domain DTGVSQNPRHKITKRGQNVTFRCDPISEHNRLYWYRQTLGQGPEFLTYFQNEAQLEKSRLLSDRFSAERPKGSFSTLEIQRTEQGDSAMYLCATSGSMGRGEQFFGPGTRLTVL.

The V and J genes are TRBV20-1 and TRBJ2-1; D remains unclear. Trimming took 3 bases from V and 6 from J, leaving 9 bases between them. The CDR3 contains 12 residues. The germline V gene has CDR1 DFQATT and CDR2 SNEGSKA (reference sequence). The CDR3 region is CSARIPFNEQFF. CDR3 DNA sequence: TGCAGTGCTAGGATCCCGTTCAATGAGCAGTTCTTC.

There are a few counts of this clonotype. This may arise from a read error, as a much more abundant clone is one base away. This rearrangement joins TRBV20-1 to TRBJ2-1; 8 nucleotides align to TRBD2. Looked up from germline, CDR1 is DFQATT and CDR2 is SNEGSKA (reference sequence). V shed 5 bases and J 8 bases; nucleotides not matched to a gene: 11. This CDR3 comprises 14 residues. CDR3 in amino acids: CSAPGRAGVYEQFF. In DNA form, the CDR3 reads TGCAGTGCTCCGGGACGAGCGGGGGTCTATGAGCAGTTCTTC.

J is TRBJ2-5 and V is TRBV20-1, with TRBD1 matching over 9 bases. Losses at the gene ends were 5 bases for V and 3 bases for J; bases not matched to a gene: 7. CDR1 and CDR2 (germline): DFQATT, SNEGSKA (reference sequence). The CDR3 extends over 14 amino acids. In nucleotides, the CDR3 is TGCAGTGCTCCCCCGGGACAGGGTAAAGAGACCCAGTACTTC. This encodes CSAPPGQGKETQYF.

The chain couples TRBV3-1 to TRBJ1-1; TRBD1 matches at 8 bases. The CDR3 is made up of 14 amino acids. The J segment lost 5 bases and the V segment lost 1 base, leaving 3 bases of the junction unmatched. The V gene's germline CDR1 is LGHDT and CDR2 YNNKEL (reference sequence). The CDR3 DNA sequence: TGTGCCAGCAGCCAAGTACAGGGGGTTACTGAAGCTTTCTTT. This encodes CASSQVQGVTEAFF.

The chain is built from TRBV7-2 and TRBJ2-3, with 9 bases lining up with TRBD2. The germline V gene encodes CDR1 SGHTA and CDR2 FQGNSA. This CDR3 is 17 amino acids long. V shed 0 bases, J shed 8 bases, and the junction held 12 bases outside the gene matches. CDR3 sequence reads: CASSLAPSPAGGPTQYF. CDR3 nucleotide sequence: TGTGCCAGCAGCTTAGCCCCTTCCCCGGCGGGGGGGCCTACGCAGTATTTT.

This clonotype was seen more than once but under ten times. The chain carries TRBV4-3 and TRBJ1-2; TRBD1 matches 9 bases. The CDR3 has 15 amino acids. The V gene end was trimmed by 3 bases and the J gene end by 7 bases; junction bases not matched to a gene: 9. The germline gives CDR1 LGHNA, CDR2 YSLEER. This CDR3 reads CASSHSQGARGGYTF. The DNA of the CDR3 is TGCGCCAGCAGCCACTCACAGGGGGCTAGAGGTGGCTACACCTTC.

CDR3 loop: CASSQVNYGYTF. CDR3 DNA sequence: TGTGCCAGCAGCCAAGTAAACTATGGCTACACCTTC. The chain couples TRBV3-1 to TRBJ1-2, with unresolved D. The V gene lost 1 base and the J gene lost 2 bases, with 2 bases spanning the gap. The CDR3 consists of 12 residues. The germline gives CDR1 LGHDT, CDR2 YNNKEL (reference sequence).

The chain has TRBV5-4 and TRBJ1-6; a possible D gene is TRBD1 (6 bases). Germline assignment: CDR1 SGHNT and CDR2 YYREEE (reference sequence). Trimming shortened V by 4 bases and J by 6 bases, and 8 bases separated the two germline ends. CDR3 length equals 13 residues. CDR3 amino acids: CASSTDSNSPLHF. Here the CDR3 DNA reads TGTGCCAGCAGCACGGACAGTAATTCACCCCTCCACTTT.

This chain links TRBV20-1 with TRBJ1-1; 7 bases are a match to TRBD1. The germline gives CDR1 DFQATT, CDR2 SNEGSKA (reference sequence). The CDR3 covers 12 residues. The V and J ends lost 5 bases and 4 bases, in that order; junction bases with no gene match: 4. The CDR3 coding sequence is TGCAGTGCTGCGGACAGGCGCACTGAAGCTTTCTTT. It yields the protein CSAADRRTEAFF.

This clonotype has a single count. J is TRBJ2-7 and V is TRBV10-1; TRBD2 agrees at 13 bases. V lost 2 bases, J lost 6 bases, and 4 bases stayed unmatched. Germline CDR1 and CDR2: WNHNN and SYGVQD (reference sequence). The CDR3 loop spans 15 amino acids. CDR3 DNA: TGCGCCAGCAGTGAGGAGACTAGCGGGGGGAGCGAGCAGTACTTC. Protein sequence: CASSEETSGGSEQYF.

This clonotype appeared a few times. The chain recombines TRBV28 with TRBJ2-7; tentatively, D is TRBD2 (6 bases). Germline V gene data show CDR1 as MDHEN and CDR2 as SYDVKM. The length of the CDR3 is 11 residues. Trimming stripped 5 bases from V and 7 bases from J, with 9 bases between. CDR3 DNA sequence: TGTGCCAGCAGTACGGGACTTGAGCAGTACTTC. It yields the protein CASSTGLEQYF.

The chain combines TRBV7-8 with TRBJ2-1; 10 positions agree with TRBD1. The CDR3 has 20 residues. Trimming at V came to 1 base and at J to 1 base, leaving 13 bases not matched to a gene. From germline, CDR1 is SGHVS and CDR2 FQNEAQ. The CDR3 spells CASSLVFKDRGRSSYNEQFF. DNA of the CDR3: TGTGCCAGCAGCTTAGTCTTCAAAGACAGGGGGCGTAGTTCCTACAATGAGCAGTTCTTC.

This rearrangement joins TRBV7-8 to TRBJ1-1, with no clear D. CDR1 SGHVS and CDR2 FQNEAQ come from the germline V gene. Trimming left V 2 bases short and J 0 bases short, with 19 bases between. This CDR3 spans 18 amino acids. Here the CDR3 reads CASSLTYGPKIMNTEAFF. The CDR3 region has the DNA TGTGCCAGCAGCTTAACCTATGGGCCGAAAATCATGAACACTGAAGCTTTCTTT.

The gene calls are TRBV10-3 and TRBJ2-1, with TRBD2 identical over 9 bases. CDR3 size: 16 residues. CDR1 and CDR2 (germline): ENHRY, SYGVKD. The V segment lost 2 bases and the J segment 4 bases; nucleotides outside the gene matches: 6. CDR3 sequence reads: CAISETGGGAYNEQFF. CDR3 DNA: TGTGCCATCAGTGAGACGGGCGGGGGGGCTTACAATGAGCAGTTCTTC.

The chain links TRBV29-1 to TRBJ1-2; D is possibly TRBD1 (5 bases). Trimming cost V 6 bases and J 5 bases, with 22 bases left between them. Germline CDR1 reads SQVTM; CDR2 reads ANQGSEA. There are 15 residues in the CDR3. The CDR3 bases are TGCAGCGTCAACCCTACGGGGCCTGTTGGGTATGGCTACACCTTC. This translates into CSVNPTGPVGYGYTF.

The rearrangement links TRBV6-6 to TRBJ2-4; D call uncertain. CDR1 and CDR2 (germline): MNHNY, SVGAGI (reference sequence). V lost 6 bases and J 0 bases, leaving 9 bases between the germline ends. The CDR3 runs 14 residues. The CDR3 coding sequence is TGTGCCAGCAGCTTCGAGATAGCCAAAAACATTCAGTACTTC. Protein sequence: CASSFEIAKNIQYF.